Many counts were recorded for the clone carrying this TCR beta chain. Its antigen is not known. This sample is part of a study of T-cell reconstitution after alpha-beta-depleted transplantation in children. Broader study findings: Some patients owed their high day-60 TCRbeta diversity to surviving recipient T cells and thymic progenitors.

V lost 5 bases and J lost 9, with 22 bases in between. Germline CDR1 is SGHVS and CDR2 is FNYEAQ. The CDR3 has 15 amino acids. TCRbeta library construction was performed incorporating unique molecular identifiers. One entry per CDR3 protein, called by TCRdb with MiXCR from the PCR reads. This table holds about 460,000 distinct CDR3 sequences, roughly a tenth found once. V is TRBV7-6 and J is TRBJ1-1; D may be TRBD1 (5 bases). This clonotype originated in a child aged 2 to 15 with inherited bone marrow failure, due to receive a stem cell transplant. The sequences come from PBMCs, collected before TCRalphabeta/CD19-depleted stem cell transplant. CDR3 bases: TGTGCCAGCAGCCCTTCCCCCCTAAGAAGACAGCAAGCTTTCTTT. Translation: CASSPSPLRRQQAFF.